Following are 9 T cell receptor beta chains from one sample sequenced in a study of blood T cells in healthy people across ages. The use of a sample-barcoded 5' primer and a J-beta primer mix characterized a second PCR of roughly 6 to 11 cycles. MiXCR, run by TCRdb on the 5' RACE reads, gives a single entry per CDR3 protein. Among some 850,000 distinct CDR3 sequences, about 26% were seen once, and the ten largest hold around 3%. These records were also assigned to another study, of T cells of mothers and their children.

What was sequenced was blood. These receptors came from a boy aged 10-17 years in good health.

This clonotype has more than one count but fewer than ten. The chain has TRBV27 and TRBJ2-1; TRBD2 aligns across 10 bases. CDR1 MNHEY and CDR2 SMNVEV come from the germline V gene (reference sequence). This CDR3 is built from 15 residues. With V trimmed by 3 bases and J by 5 bases, 4 bases remained unmatched. The CDR3 nucleotides read TGTGCCAGCAGTTTGAGCGGGGGGGGAAACAATGAGCAGTTCTTC. This sequence encodes CASSLSGGGNNEQFF.

V gene TRBV6-1 combines with J gene TRBJ2-6; D is ambiguous. CDR1 is MNHNS, CDR2 SASEGT, per germline. The CDR3 covers 16 residues. With 1 base removed from V and 4 bases from J, the gap between germline ends came to 11 bases. As DNA, the CDR3 is TGTGCCAGCAGTGAAGGGCTATCTACAGGGGCCAACGTCCTGACTTTC. Translating gives CASSEGLSTGANVLTF.

The genes are TRBV5-1 and TRBJ2-7; 8 positions agree with TRBD1. Judging by the DNA end, TRBJ2-1 fits better; the J call may be wrong. CDR1 is SGHRS and CDR2 is YFSETQ in the germline V gene. The CDR3 contains 16 residues. CDR3 loop: CASSLSGQGAHNEQFF. In nucleotides, the CDR3 is TGCGCCAGCAGCTTGTCGGGTCAGGGGGCGCACAATGAGCAGTTCTTC.

This clonotype was counted between two and nine times. The rearrangement links TRBV12-3 or TRBV12-4 to TRBJ2-5; TRBD1 matches at 8 bases. This CDR3 comprises 14 residues. The trim removed 7 bases at V and 4 bases at J, leaving 8 bases unmatched. CDR3: CASTSTGDGETQYF. In DNA form, the CDR3 reads TGTGCCAGCACCTCGACAGGGGATGGAGAGACCCAGTACTTC.

The chain links TRBV7-2 to TRBJ2-1; 13 bases line up with TRBD2. The germline CDR1 and CDR2 sequences are SGHTA and FQGNSA. V lost 5 bases, J lost 10 bases, and 5 bases stayed unmatched. This CDR3 spans 14 amino acids. CDR3 amino acids: CASSLTGLAGEQFF. CDR3 sequence (DNA): TGTGCCAGCAGCCTCACGGGACTAGCGGGGGAGCAGTTCTTC.

This clonotype was seen only a few times. This chain joins TRBV11-1 and TRBJ2-5, with D maybe TRBD1 (7 bases). Looked up from germline, CDR1 is SGHAT and CDR2 is FQDESV (reference sequence). V was shortened by 2 bases and J by 0 bases, with 16 bases between the two germline ends. The CDR3 sequence is 17 residues long. For the CDR3, the DNA is TGTGCCAGCAGCTTAATGGAGGGGGCCGCGTACCAAGAGACCCAGTACTTC. This sequence encodes CASSLMEGAAYQETQYF. Drawing the rest from reference TRBV11-1 and TRBJ2-5, the complete variable domain is EAEVAQSPRYKITEKSQAVAFWCDPISGHATLYWYRQILGQGPELLVQFQDESVVDDSQLPKDRFSAERLKGVDSTLKIQPAELGDSAMYLCASSLMEGAAYQETQYFGPGTRLLVL.

V gene TRBV10-3 combines with J gene TRBJ2-4; D possibly corresponds to TRBD1 (5 bases). Germline lookup yields CDR1 ENHRY and CDR2 SYGVKD. The germline V and J ends were trimmed by 0 bases and 8 bases, with 17 bases remaining between them. This CDR3 comprises 16 residues. CDR3 bases: TGTGCCATCAGTGAGTCTGCGGACAAGCCTGGGGACATTCAGTACTTC. Its translation is CAISESADKPGDIQYF.

This clonotype was counted a few times. The junction shows a germline mismatch at one end, possibly a read error. J is TRBJ2-7 and V is TRBV7-2; D may be TRBD2 (5 bases). Germline V lookup: CDR1 SGHTA, CDR2 FQGNSA. This CDR3 contains 11 residues. CDR3 sequence: CASSLTRELYF. The CDR3 DNA is TGTGCCAGCAGCCTGACAAGGGAGCTGTACTTC.

This clonotype appeared a few times. V and J are TRBV20-1 and TRBJ1-1; D gene uncertain. V lost 5 bases and J lost 2, with 6 bases in between. CDR3 length: 11 residues. Germline CDR1 reads DFQATT; CDR2 reads SNEGSKA (reference sequence). The CDR3, as DNA: TGCAGTGCTGACAAAAACACTGAAGCTTTCTTT. It is translated as CSADKNTEAFF.